One sample yielded the 24 T cell receptor beta chains listed below, sequenced in a study of cytomegalovirus exposure and HLA in healthy donors. The table came from immunoSEQ multiplex PCR; TCRdb's copy has only in-frame clones and leaves some out. The sample consists of 100,000 to 150,000 clones, 75% to 90% of them appearing once. Sequencing input: PBMCs. The origin of the receptors is a young woman in good health and CMV-seronegative.

The chain carries TRBV7-3 and TRBJ1-1, with D possibly matching TRBD1 (5 bases). CDR3 size: 14 residues. CDR1 SGHTA and CDR2 FQGTGA come from the germline V gene. The ends were cut back, 0 bases at V and 7 bases at J, with 12 bases in the middle. The CDR3 protein is CASSLTGGNYEAFF. As DNA, the CDR3 is TGTGCCAGCAGCTTAACCGGGGGGAATTATGAAGCTTTCTTT.

J is TRBJ1-5 and V is TRBV18; possible D gene TRBD1, 5 bases. The CDR3 contains 14 residues. Germline CDR1 KGHSH, CDR2 LQKENI. Trimming shortened V by 5 bases and J by 8 bases, and 16 bases separated the two germline ends. CDR3 sequence (DNA): TGTGCCAGCTCAGTTGGCAGGGTAACTGAGCCCCAGCATTTT. This encodes CASSVGRVTEPQHF.

The chain joins TRBV6-5 to TRBJ2-3; D not certain. CDR1 and CDR2 from the germline V gene are MNHEY and SVGAGI. Trimming stripped 2 bases from V and 0 bases from J, with 6 bases between. The CDR3 is 14 residues long. The CDR3 DNA reads as TGTGCCAGCAGTTACGACGGGAGCACAGATACGCAGTATTTT. Protein sequence: CASSYDGSTDTQYF.

The chain is built from TRBV4-1 and TRBJ2-6; 9 nucleotides line up with TRBD1. V shed 1 base, J shed 2 bases, and the junction held 0 bases outside the gene matches. The CDR3 covers 16 residues. The germline V gene has CDR1 MGHRA and CDR2 YSYEKL. The CDR3 nucleotides are TGCGCCAGCAGCCAAGGGACAGGGGCTGGGGCCAACGTCCTGACTTTC. Translation gives CASSQGTGAGANVLTF.

The J gene is TRBJ2-1, the V gene TRBV7-8; 8 bases are a match to TRBD1. V lost 5 bases and J lost 0; bases outside the gene matches: 6. CDR3 length equals 16 residues. Germline loops: CDR1 SGHVS, CDR2 FQNEAQ. The CDR3 reads CASSKTGGNSYNEQFF. The CDR3 region has the DNA TGTGCCAGCAGCAAAACAGGGGGGAACTCCTACAATGAGCAGTTCTTC.

This chain uses TRBV5-6 with TRBJ2-7; the D is unclear. The V gene lost 2 bases and the J gene lost 0 bases, with 6 bases spanning the gap. This CDR3 has 13 residues. The germline V gene encodes CDR1 SGHDT and CDR2 YYEEEE. The CDR3 nucleotides read TGTGCCAGCAGCTTATTTAACTCCTACGAGCAGTACTTC. Residues: CASSLFNSYEQYF. Full variable domain (rest looked up from reference TRBV5-6 and TRBJ2-7): DAGVTQSPTHLIKTRGQQVTLRCSPKSGHDTVSWYQQALGQGPQFIFQYYEEEERQRGNFPDRFSGHQFPNYSSELNVNALLLGDSALYLCASSLFNSYEQYFGPGTRLTVT.

The rearrangement uses TRBV5-5 and TRBJ2-7; 14 bases align to TRBD2. Germline V lookup: CDR1 SGHKS, CDR2 YYEKEE (reference sequence). V lost 3 bases to trimming and J lost 7 bases; unmatched junction nucleotides: 9. The CDR3 totals 16 residues. CDR3 region: CASSSPGLAGVGEQYF. In DNA, the CDR3 is TGTGCCAGCAGCTCTCCGGGACTAGCGGGAGTTGGGGAGCAGTACTTC.

The chain recombines TRBV5-4 with TRBJ2-1; 15 bases agree with TRBD2. The CDR3 covers 16 residues. V lost 3 bases to trimming and J lost 7 bases; unmatched junction nucleotides: 5. Germline V CDR1 and CDR2: SGHNT, YYREEE (reference sequence). The CDR3 loop is CASSSAGTSGRNEQFF. The CDR3 DNA is TGTGCCAGCAGCTCCGCCGGGACTAGCGGGAGGAATGAGCAGTTCTTC. The variable domain in full, with the rest retrieved from reference TRBV5-4 and TRBJ2-1, is ETGVTQSPTHLIKTRGQQVTLRCSSQSGHNTVSWYQQALGQGPQFIFQYYREEENGRGNFPPRFSGLQFPNYSSELNVNALELDDSALYLCASSSAGTSGRNEQFFGPGTRLTVL.

This chain joins TRBV28 and TRBJ2-1; a weak D match, TRBD1 (6 bases). Looked up from germline, CDR1 is MDHEN and CDR2 is SYDVKM. The V gene lost 1 base and the J gene lost 8 bases, with 15 bases spanning the gap. This CDR3 has 15 amino acids. The CDR3 reads CASSLFSGWGHEQFF. In DNA, the CDR3 is TGTGCCAGCAGTTTATTCTCCGGTTGGGGGCATGAGCAGTTCTTC.

The gene calls are TRBV30 and TRBJ1-3; tentatively, D is TRBD1 (6 bases). Per the germline V gene, CDR1 is GTSNPN and CDR2 is SVGIG (reference sequence). Trimming stripped 4 bases from V and 2 bases from J, with 12 bases between. CDR3 length equals 14 residues. The CDR3 region is CAWNYGGPGNTIYF. As DNA, the CDR3 is TGTGCCTGGAATTACGGGGGGCCTGGAAACACCATATATTTT.

V usage is TRBV4-1 and J usage is TRBJ2-2, with 8 bases identical to TRBD2. Losses at the gene ends were 2 bases for V and 5 bases for J; bases not matched to a gene: 19. The germline CDR1 and CDR2 sequences are MGHRA and YSYEKL. The length of the CDR3 is 20 residues. CDR3 residues: CASSQLVLRLGLGGTGELFF. Here the CDR3 DNA reads TGCGCCAGCAGCCAATTGGTTCTCCGATTGGGACTAGGGGGGACCGGGGAGCTGTTTTTT.

The J gene is TRBJ2-2, the V gene TRBV7-9; 9 nucleotides agree with TRBD2. The V gene's germline CDR1 is SEHNR and CDR2 FQNEAQ (reference sequence). Trimming at V came to 3 bases and at J to 6 bases, leaving 2 bases not matched to a gene. This CDR3 has 14 residues. The CDR3 nucleotides read TGTGCCAGCAGCTTCGGCGGGGGGGCCGGGGAGCTGTTTTTT. Its protein product is CASSFGGGAGELFF. The full variable domain, with the rest looked up from reference TRBV7-9 and TRBJ2-2, is DTGVSQNPRHKITKRGQNVTFRCDPISEHNRLYWYRQTLGQGPEFLTYFQNEAQLEKSRLLSDRFSAERPKGSFSTLEIQRTEQGDSAMYLCASSFGGGAGELFFGEGSRLTVL.

Only one count was recorded for this clone. In nucleotides, the CDR3 is TGTGCCAGCGCAAGGCCCAGCGAGAACACCGGGGAGCTGTTTTTT. It codes for CASARPSENTGELFF. The V call is TRBV13, the J call TRBJ2-2; the D is unclear. The length of the CDR3 is 15 residues. Germline values: CDR1 PRHDT, CDR2 FYEKMQ (reference sequence). Trimming took 8 bases from V and 1 from J, leaving 14 bases between them.

The chain joins TRBV4-1 to TRBJ2-2; TRBD2 matches 7 bases. Germline V gene data show CDR1 as MGHRA and CDR2 as YSYEKL. The CDR3 runs 17 residues. Trimming removed 1 base from V and 0 bases from J; junction bases left unmatched: 5. The CDR3 nucleotides are TGCGCCAGCAGCCAAGTGGAACTAGCGACGAACACCGGGGAGCTGTTTTTT. Its protein is CASSQVELATNTGELFF.

This clone was seen just once. This sequence joins TRBV4-1 and TRBJ2-1; 11 bases line up with TRBD2. The CDR3 sequence is 17 residues long. Germline V lookup: CDR1 MGHRA, CDR2 YSYEKL. With 1 base clipped from V and 5 bases from J, the junction kept 7 bases outside the gene matches. The DNA of the CDR3 is TGCGCCAGCAGCCAAGGGCTTTTGACTAGCGGGAACAATGAGCAGTTCTTC. It translates to CASSQGLLTSGNNEQFF.

This rearrangement joins TRBV6-5 to TRBJ1-1; D is unresolved. Germline V CDR1 and CDR2: MNHEY, SVGAGI. The V gene lost 2 bases and the J gene lost 1 base, with 11 bases spanning the gap. CDR3 length equals 15 residues. The CDR3 DNA is TGTGCCAGCAGTTACGCGGGTTGGGCGAACACTGAAGCTTTCTTT. Translated, it gives CASSYAGWANTEAFF.

V is TRBV6-5 and J is TRBJ2-7, with D possibly matching TRBD2 (5 bases). V dropped 6 bases and J dropped 1 base, with 13 bases sitting between them. CDR1 is MNHEY, CDR2 SVGAGI, per germline. The CDR3 sequence is 14 residues long. The CDR3 here is CASSQILDSYEQYF. The CDR3 nucleotides are TGTGCCAGCAGCCAGATACTAGATTCCTACGAGCAGTACTTC.

The CDR3 nucleotides are TGTGCCAGTAGGTGGGAGGTTGACACCGGGGAGCTGTTTTTT. Translated, it gives CASRWEVDTGELFF. The chain is built from TRBV19 and TRBJ2-2; D may be TRBD2 (6 bases). V lost 6 bases to trimming and J lost 3 bases, with 11 bases between them. The CDR3 extends over 14 amino acids. Looked up from germline, CDR1 is LNHDA and CDR2 is SQIVND (reference sequence).

CDR3 region: CASSTRAWTSGSNEQFF. CDR3 coding DNA: TGTGCCAGCAGCACCCGAGCCTGGACTAGCGGGAGCAATGAGCAGTTCTTC. The gene calls are TRBV11-2 and TRBJ2-1, with 13 bases aligning to TRBD2. CDR1 is SGHAT, CDR2 FQNNGV, per germline. V shed 5 bases and J 6 bases; nucleotides not matched to a gene: 10. The CDR3 sequence is 17 residues long.

This clone was recorded only once. The rearrangement joins TRBV6-1 to TRBJ1-2; TRBD1 might be the D (5 bases). The length of the CDR3 is 14 residues. Germline-derived CDR1 and CDR2 are MNHNS and SASEGT. V dropped 6 bases and J dropped 8 bases, with 19 bases sitting between them. DNA for the CDR3: TGTGCCAGCAGCCTGGGACCGGGGGTTTGGGGCTACACCTTC. As protein: CASSLGPGVWGYTF.

This clone was seen just once. This chain's CDR3 is CASSIGNAGLALLTF. Written as DNA, the CDR3 is TGTGCCAGTAGTATAGGTAACGCAGGGCTCGCGCTCCTGACTTTC. The J gene is TRBJ2-6, the V gene TRBV19; the D gene is possibly TRBD1 (5 bases). This CDR3 contains 15 residues. Germline V CDR1 and CDR2: LNHDA, SQIVND (reference sequence). V lost 1 base to trimming and J lost 14 bases, with 18 bases between them.

The chain employs TRBV19 and TRBJ1-1; a possible D gene is TRBD1 (6 bases). V was shortened by 3 bases and J by 0 bases, with 8 bases between the two germline ends. Germline V CDR1 and CDR2: LNHDA, SQIVND (reference sequence). There are 14 residues in the CDR3. The CDR3 here is CASSIQGLNTEAFF. CDR3 in DNA: TGTGCCAGTAGTATCCAGGGGTTGAACACTGAAGCTTTCTTT.

This clone was recorded many times. J is TRBJ2-1 and V is TRBV29-1; 9 bases line up with TRBD2. From germline, CDR1 is SQVTM and CDR2 ANQGSEA. V was clipped by 5 bases and J by 6 bases; unmatched bases: 11. This CDR3 spans 15 amino acids. CDR3 region: CSVSQPGLAPNEQFF. In DNA form, the CDR3 reads TGCAGCGTTTCTCAACCCGGACTAGCGCCCAATGAGCAGTTCTTC.

This clone was seen a single time. The chain is built from TRBV28 and TRBJ1-2; D is undetermined. V lost 5 bases to trimming and J lost 7 bases, with 17 bases between them. CDR1 and CDR2 (germline): MDHEN, SYDVKM. This CDR3 spans 14 amino acids. The CDR3 bases are TGTGCCAGCAGTCTCCCCCGCGGATACGCTGGCTACACCTTC. Protein sequence: CASSLPRGYAGYTF.